The TCR beta chain described here comes from a study of neoadjuvant anti-PD-1 for oral cavity cancer. The patients had HPV-negative, locally advanced oral cavity squamous cell carcinoma. The J segment lost 12 bases and the V segment lost 6 bases, leaving 3 bases of the junction unmatched. This CDR3 spans 12 amino acids. Germline CDR1 is ENHRY and CDR2 is SYGVKD. The protocol was immunoSEQ multiplex PCR, while the TCRdb copy is restricted to in-frame clones and leaves out a portion. The data hold about 6,800 clones, with 65% to 75% observed a single time. The TCR comes from a person aged 35-79 years with oral cavity squamous cell carcinoma. The sample here was PBMCs, taken before nivolumab (anti-PD-1) treatment. The chain joins TRBV10-3 to TRBJ1-6, with TRBD1 matching over 9 bases. This CDR3 reads CAIRATGGPLHF. The CDR3, as DNA: TGTGCCATCAGGGCGACAGGGGGACCCCTCCACTTT.